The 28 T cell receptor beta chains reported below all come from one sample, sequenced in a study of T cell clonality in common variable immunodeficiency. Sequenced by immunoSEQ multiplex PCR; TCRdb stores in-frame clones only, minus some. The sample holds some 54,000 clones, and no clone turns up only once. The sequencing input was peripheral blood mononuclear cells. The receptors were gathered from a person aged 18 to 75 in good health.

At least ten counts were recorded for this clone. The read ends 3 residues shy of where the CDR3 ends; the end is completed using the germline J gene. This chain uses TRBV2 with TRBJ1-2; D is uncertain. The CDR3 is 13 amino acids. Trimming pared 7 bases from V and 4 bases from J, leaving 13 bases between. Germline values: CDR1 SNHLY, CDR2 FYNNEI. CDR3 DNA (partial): TGTGCCAGCACCCCGGCAGGCCCCTATGGC. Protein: CASTPAGPYG. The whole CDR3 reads CASTPAGPYGYTF. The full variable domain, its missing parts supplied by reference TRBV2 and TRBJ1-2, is EPEVTQTPSHQVTQMGQEVILRCVPISNHLYFYWYRQILGQKVEFLVSFYNNEISEKSEIFDDQFSVERPDGSNFTLKIRSTKLEDSAMYFCASTPAGPYGYTFGSGTRLTVV.

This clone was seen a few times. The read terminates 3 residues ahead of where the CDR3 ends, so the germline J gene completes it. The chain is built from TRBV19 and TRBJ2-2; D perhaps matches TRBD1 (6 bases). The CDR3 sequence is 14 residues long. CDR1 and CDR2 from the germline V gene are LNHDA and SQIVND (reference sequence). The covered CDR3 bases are TGTGCCAGTAGTTACAGGGAGTTTAATTCACCG. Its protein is CASSYREFNSP. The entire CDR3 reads CASSYREFNSPLFF.

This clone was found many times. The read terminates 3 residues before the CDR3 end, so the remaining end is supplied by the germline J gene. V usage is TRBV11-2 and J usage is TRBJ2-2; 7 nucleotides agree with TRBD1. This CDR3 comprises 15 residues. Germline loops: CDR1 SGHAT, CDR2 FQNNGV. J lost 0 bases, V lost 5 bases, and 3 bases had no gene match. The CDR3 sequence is CASSPDRSNTGELFF. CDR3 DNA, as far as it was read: TGTGCCAGCAGCCCGGACAGGTCGAACACCGGGGAG.

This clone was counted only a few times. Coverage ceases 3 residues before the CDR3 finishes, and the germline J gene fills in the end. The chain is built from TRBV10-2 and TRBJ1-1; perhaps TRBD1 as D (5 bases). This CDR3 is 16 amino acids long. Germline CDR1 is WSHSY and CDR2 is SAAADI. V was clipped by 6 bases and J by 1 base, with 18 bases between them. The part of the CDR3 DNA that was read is TGCGCCAGCAGACCGGGGCGGGGGACGGGGAACACTGAA. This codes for CASRPGRGTGNTE. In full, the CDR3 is CASRPGRGTGNTEAFF.

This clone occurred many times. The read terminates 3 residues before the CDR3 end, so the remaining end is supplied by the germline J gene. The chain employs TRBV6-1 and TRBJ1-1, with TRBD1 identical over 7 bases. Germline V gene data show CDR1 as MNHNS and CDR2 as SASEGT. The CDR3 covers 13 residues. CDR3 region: CASRESGTAEAFF. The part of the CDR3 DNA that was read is TGTGCCAGCAGGGAATCCGGGACAGCCGAA.

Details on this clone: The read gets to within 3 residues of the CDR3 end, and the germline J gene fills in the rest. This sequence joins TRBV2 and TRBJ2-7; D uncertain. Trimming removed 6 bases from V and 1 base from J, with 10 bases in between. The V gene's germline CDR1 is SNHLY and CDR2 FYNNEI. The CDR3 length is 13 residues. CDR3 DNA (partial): TGTGCCAGCAGAGGCAGCGATTCCTACGAG. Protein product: CASRGSDSYE. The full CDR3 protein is CASRGSDSYEQYF.

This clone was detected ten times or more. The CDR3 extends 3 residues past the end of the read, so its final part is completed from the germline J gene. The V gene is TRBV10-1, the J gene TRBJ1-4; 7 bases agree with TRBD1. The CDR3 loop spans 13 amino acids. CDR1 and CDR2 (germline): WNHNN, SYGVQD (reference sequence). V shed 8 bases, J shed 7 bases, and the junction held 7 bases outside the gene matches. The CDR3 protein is CASRGTASEKLFF. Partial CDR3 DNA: TGCGCCAGCCGGGGGACAGCAAGTGAAAAA.

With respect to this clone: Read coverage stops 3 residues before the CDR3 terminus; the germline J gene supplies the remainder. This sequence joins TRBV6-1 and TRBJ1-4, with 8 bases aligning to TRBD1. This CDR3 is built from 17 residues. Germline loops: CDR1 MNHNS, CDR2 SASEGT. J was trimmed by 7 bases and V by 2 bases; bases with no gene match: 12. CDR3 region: CASSESAQGALGEKLFF. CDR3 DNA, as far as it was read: TGTGCCAGCAGTGAATCAGCGCAGGGGGCGTTGGGTGAAAAA.

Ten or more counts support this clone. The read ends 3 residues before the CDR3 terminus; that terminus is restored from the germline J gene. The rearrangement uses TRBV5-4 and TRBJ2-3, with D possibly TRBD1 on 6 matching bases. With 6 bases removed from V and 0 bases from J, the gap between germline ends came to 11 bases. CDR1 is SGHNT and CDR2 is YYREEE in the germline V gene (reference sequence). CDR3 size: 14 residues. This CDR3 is CASIRDTSTDTQYF. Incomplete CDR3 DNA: TGTGCCAGCATACGGGACACAAGCACAGATACG.

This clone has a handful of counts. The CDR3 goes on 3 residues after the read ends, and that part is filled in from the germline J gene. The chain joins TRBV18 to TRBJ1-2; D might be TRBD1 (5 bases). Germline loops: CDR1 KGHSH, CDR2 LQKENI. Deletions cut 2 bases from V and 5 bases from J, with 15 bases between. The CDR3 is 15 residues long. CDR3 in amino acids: CASSPRVQVDYGYTF. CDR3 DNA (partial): TGTGCCAGCTCACCAAGGGTACAGGTCGATTATGGC.

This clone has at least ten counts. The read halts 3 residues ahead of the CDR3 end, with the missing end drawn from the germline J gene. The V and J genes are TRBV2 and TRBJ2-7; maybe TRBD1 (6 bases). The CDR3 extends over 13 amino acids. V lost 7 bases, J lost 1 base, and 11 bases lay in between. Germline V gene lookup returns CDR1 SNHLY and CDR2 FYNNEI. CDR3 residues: CASKSDSSYEQYF. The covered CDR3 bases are TGTGCCAGCAAGTCGGACAGTTCCTACGAG.

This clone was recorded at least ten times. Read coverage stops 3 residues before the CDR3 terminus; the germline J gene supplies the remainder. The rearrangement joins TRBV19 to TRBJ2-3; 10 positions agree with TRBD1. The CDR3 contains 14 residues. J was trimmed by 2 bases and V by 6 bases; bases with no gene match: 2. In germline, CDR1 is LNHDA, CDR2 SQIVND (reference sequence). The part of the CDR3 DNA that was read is TGTGCCAGTAGCGGGACAGGGGTCACAGATACG. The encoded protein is CASSGTGVTDT. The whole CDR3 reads CASSGTGVTDTQYF.

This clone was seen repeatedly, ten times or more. The CDR3 DNA, read in part, is TGCAGCTCCTCGTGGGACAACCCAGATACG. It is translated as CSSSWDNPDT. The whole CDR3 region reads CSSSWDNPDTQYF. This chain joins TRBV29-1 and TRBJ2-3; tentatively, D is TRBD1 (6 bases). Read coverage stops 3 residues before the CDR3 terminus; the germline J gene supplies the remainder. Trimming cost V 8 bases and J 4 bases, with 16 bases left between them. The V gene's germline CDR1 is SQVTM and CDR2 ANQGSEA. The CDR3 extends over 13 amino acids.

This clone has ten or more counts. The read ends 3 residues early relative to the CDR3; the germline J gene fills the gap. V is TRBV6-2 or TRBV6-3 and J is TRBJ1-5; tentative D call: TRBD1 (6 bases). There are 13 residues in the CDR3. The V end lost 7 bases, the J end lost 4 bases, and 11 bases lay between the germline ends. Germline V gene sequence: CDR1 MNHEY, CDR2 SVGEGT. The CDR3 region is CASNQGLNQPQHF. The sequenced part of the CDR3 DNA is TGTGCCAGCAATCAGGGGTTAAATCAGCCC.

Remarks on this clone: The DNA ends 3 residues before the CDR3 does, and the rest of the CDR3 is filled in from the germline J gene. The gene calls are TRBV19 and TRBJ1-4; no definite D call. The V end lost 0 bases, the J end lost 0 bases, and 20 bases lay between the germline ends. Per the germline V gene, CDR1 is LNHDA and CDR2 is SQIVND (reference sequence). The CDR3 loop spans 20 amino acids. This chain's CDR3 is CASSIDPYLSPLATNEKLFF. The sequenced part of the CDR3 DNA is TGTGCCAGTAGTATAGACCCTTATCTCAGTCCTCTTGCAACTAATGAAAAA.

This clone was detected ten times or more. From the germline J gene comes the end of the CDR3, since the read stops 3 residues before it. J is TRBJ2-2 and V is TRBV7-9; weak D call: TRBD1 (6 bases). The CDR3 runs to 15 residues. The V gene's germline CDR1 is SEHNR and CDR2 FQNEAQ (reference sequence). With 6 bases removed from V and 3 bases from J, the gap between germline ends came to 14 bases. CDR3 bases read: TGTGCCAGCAGTACCCAGGGGCAAGACACCGGGGAG. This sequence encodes CASSTQGQDTGE. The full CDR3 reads CASSTQGQDTGELFF.

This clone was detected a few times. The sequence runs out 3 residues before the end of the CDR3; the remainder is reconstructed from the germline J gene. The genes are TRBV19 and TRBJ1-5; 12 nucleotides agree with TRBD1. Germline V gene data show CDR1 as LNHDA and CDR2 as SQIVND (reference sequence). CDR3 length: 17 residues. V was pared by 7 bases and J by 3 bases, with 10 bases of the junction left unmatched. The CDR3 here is CASTRGTGGTYNQPQHF. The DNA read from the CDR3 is TGTGCCAGTACCCGCGGGACAGGGGGCACCTACAATCAGCCC.

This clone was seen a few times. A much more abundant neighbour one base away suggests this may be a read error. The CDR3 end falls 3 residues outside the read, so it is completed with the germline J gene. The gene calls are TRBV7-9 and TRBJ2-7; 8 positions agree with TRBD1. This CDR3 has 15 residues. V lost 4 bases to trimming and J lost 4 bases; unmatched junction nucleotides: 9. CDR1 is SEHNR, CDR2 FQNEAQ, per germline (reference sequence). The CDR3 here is CASSSRNRGLYEQYF. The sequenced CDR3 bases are TGTGCCAGCAGCTCCCGGAACAGGGGGTTATACGAG.

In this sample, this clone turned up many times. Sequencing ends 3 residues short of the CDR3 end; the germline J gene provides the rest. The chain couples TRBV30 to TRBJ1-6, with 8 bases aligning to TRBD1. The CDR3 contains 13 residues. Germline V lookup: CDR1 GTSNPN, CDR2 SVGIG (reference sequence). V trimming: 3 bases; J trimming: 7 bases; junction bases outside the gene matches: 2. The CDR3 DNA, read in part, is TGTGCCTGGAGCAGACAGGGGAATTCACCC. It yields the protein CAWSRQGNSP. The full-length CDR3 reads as CAWSRQGNSPLHF.

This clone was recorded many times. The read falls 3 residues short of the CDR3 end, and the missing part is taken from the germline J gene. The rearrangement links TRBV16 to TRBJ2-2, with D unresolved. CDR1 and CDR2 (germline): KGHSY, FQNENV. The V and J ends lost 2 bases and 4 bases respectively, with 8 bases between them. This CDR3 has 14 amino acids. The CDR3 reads CASSQRQSTGELFF. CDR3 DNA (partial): TGTGCCAGCAGCCAAAGGCAGTCCACCGGGGAG.

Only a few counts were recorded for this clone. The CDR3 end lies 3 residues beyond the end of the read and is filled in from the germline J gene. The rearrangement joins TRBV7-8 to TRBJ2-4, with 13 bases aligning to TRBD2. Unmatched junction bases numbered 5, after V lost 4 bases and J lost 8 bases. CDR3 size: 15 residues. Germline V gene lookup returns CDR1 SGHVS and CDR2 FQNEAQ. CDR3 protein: CASSSGTSGMYIQYF. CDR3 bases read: TGTGCCAGCAGCTCCGGGACTAGCGGGATGTACATT.

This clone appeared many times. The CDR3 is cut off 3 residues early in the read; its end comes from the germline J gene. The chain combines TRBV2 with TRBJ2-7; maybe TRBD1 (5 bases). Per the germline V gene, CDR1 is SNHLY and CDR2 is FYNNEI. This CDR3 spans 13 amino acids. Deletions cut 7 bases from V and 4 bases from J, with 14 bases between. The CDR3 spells CASTISDSYEQYF. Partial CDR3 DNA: TGTGCCAGCACTATCTCCGACAGTTACGAG.

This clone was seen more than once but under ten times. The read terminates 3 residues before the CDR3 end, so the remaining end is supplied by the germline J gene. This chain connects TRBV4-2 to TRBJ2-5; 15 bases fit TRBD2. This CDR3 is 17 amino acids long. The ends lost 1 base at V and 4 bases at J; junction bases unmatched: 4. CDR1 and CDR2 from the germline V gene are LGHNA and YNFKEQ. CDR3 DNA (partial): TGTGCCAGCAGCCAAGGGACTAGCGGGAGGGCCGGAGAGACC. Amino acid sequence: CASSQGTSGRAGET. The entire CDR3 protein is CASSQGTSGRAGETQYF.

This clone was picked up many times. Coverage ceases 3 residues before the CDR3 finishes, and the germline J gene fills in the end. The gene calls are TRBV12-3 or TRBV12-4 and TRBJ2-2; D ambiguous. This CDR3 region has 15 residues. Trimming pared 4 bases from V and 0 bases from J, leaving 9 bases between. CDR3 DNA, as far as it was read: TGTGCCAGCAGTTACTTGACATCGAACACCGGGGAG. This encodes CASSYLTSNTGE. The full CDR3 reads CASSYLTSNTGELFF.

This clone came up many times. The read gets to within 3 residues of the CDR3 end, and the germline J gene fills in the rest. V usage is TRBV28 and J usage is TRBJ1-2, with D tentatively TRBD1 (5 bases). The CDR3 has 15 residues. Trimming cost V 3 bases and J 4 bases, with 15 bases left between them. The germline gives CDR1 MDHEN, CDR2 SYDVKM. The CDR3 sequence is CASSFGGGISYGYTF. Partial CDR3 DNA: TGTGCCAGCAGTTTCGGGGGGGGGATAAGCTATGGC.

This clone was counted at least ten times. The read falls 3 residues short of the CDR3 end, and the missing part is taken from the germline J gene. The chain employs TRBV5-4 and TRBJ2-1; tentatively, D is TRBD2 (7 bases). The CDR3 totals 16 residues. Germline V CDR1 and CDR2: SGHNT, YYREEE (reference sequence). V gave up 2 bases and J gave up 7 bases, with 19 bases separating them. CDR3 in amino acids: CASSFGGAGAGNEQFF. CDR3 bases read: TGTGCCAGCAGCTTTGGGGGGGCGGGAGCGGGTAATGAG. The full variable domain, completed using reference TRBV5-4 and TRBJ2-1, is ETGVTQSPTHLIKTRGQQVTLRCSSQSGHNTVSWYQQALGQGPQFIFQYYREEENGRGNFPPRFSGLQFPNYSSELNVNALELDDSALYLCASSFGGAGAGNEQFFGPGTRLTVL.

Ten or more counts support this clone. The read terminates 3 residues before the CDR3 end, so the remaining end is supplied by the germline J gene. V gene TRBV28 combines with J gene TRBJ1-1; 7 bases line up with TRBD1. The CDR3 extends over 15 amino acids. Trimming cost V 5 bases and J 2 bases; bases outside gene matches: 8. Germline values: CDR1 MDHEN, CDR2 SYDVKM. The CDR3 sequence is CASSPRGLVNTEAFF. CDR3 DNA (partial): TGTGCCAGCAGTCCAAGGGGGCTAGTTAACACTGAA.

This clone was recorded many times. CDR3 region: CAWSVDRGNQPQHF. CDR3 DNA (partial): TGTGCCTGGAGTGTAGACAGGGGCAATCAGCCC. The V gene is TRBV30, the J gene TRBJ1-5; 7 nucleotides line up with TRBD1. The read halts 3 residues ahead of the CDR3 end, with the missing end drawn from the germline J gene. Looked up from germline, CDR1 is GTSNPN and CDR2 is SVGIG (reference sequence). The CDR3 consists of 14 residues. Trimming cost V 0 bases and J 2 bases; bases outside gene matches: 1. Full variable domain (remainder filled in from reference TRBV30 and TRBJ1-5): SQTIHQWPATLVQPVGSPLSLECTVEGTSNPNLYWYRQAAGRGLQLLFYSVGIGQISSEVPQNLSASRPQDRQFILSSKKLLLSDSGFYLCAWSVDRGNQPQHFGDGTRLSIL.